The present T cell receptor beta chain was sequenced within a study of cytomegalovirus exposure and HLA in healthy donors. As regards this clone: The antigen remains undetermined.

PCR involved 60 Vbeta and 13 Jbeta primers. Libraries were prepared by immunoSEQ multiplex PCR; TCRdb keeps only in-frame clonotypes and omits some of them. The sample has under 140,000 clones, around 88% seen once. CDR3 length: 15 amino acids. CDR1 and CDR2 from the germline V gene are LNHNV and YYDKDF (reference sequence). The germline V and J ends were trimmed by 0 bases and 2 bases, with 8 bases remaining between them. Regarding the study as a whole: About 87% or about 30% of the time was how often most TCR beta V segments were productive, according to an earlier analysis. The authors enumerated roughly 160 TCR beta chains as linked to cytomegalovirus.

Sample: PBMCs. The chain uses TRBV15 and TRBJ1-3, with a tentative D call TRBD1 (6 bases). This receptor was obtained from a man between 40 and 49 years old in good health and CMV-seronegative. The CDR3 region is CATSRDQGPGNTIYF. The CDR3 DNA follows: TGTGCCACCAGCAGAGATCAGGGGCCTGGAAACACCATATATTTT.